The 4 T cell receptor beta chains presented below share a single source sample, sequenced in a study of shared clonotypes between healthy human individuals. The protocol was immunoSEQ multiplex PCR, while the TCRdb copy is restricted to in-frame clones and leaves out a portion. The table shows approximately 2.5 million clones, with approximately 94% occurring only once. The source material was naive CD4+ T cells sorted from blood. The subset was: CD45RA+ positively selected. Receptors originate from a man in his late teens or twenties in good health.

The gene calls are TRBV9 and TRBJ1-4, with D perhaps matching TRBD1 (5 bases). Between the trimmed V and J ends, which lost 4 bases and 2 bases, there was a span of 12 bases. Looked up from germline, CDR1 is SGDLS and CDR2 is YYNGEE. The CDR3 consists of 15 residues. In nucleotides, the CDR3 is TGTGCCAGCAGCTCCAGGGATGCCACTAATGAAAAACTGTTTTTT. This sequence encodes CASSSRDATNEKLFF.

Details on this clone: Other DNA sequences in the same sample also yield this CDR3. The chain joins TRBV28 to TRBJ2-3; possibly TRBD1 or TRBD2 for D (5 bases each). Trimming took off 3 bases at V and 4 bases at J, with 8 bases between the two ends. From germline, CDR1 is MDHEN and CDR2 SYDVKM. The CDR3 is made up of 13 amino acids. The DNA of the CDR3 is TGTGCCAGCAGTTTGCAGGGACCAGATACGCAGTATTTT. Its translation: CASSLQGPDTQYF.

The chain is built from TRBV18 and TRBJ2-3; D is ambiguous. CDR1 KGHSH and CDR2 LQKENI come from the germline V gene. The CDR3 length is 14 residues. V gave up 0 bases and J gave up 3 bases, with 7 bases separating them. The CDR3 sequence is CASSPPQGTDTQYF. As DNA, the CDR3 is TGTGCCAGCTCACCACCGCAAGGGACAGATACGCAGTATTTT.

V is TRBV6-5 and J is TRBJ1-2; no firm D call. The V gene's germline CDR1 is MNHEY and CDR2 SVGAGI. The V end lost 8 bases, the J end lost 6 bases, and 16 bases lay between the germline ends. There are 13 residues in the CDR3. CDR3 in amino acids: CASGKFFGDGYTF. In DNA, the CDR3 is TGTGCCAGCGGAAAATTTTTCGGGGATGGCTACACCTTC.